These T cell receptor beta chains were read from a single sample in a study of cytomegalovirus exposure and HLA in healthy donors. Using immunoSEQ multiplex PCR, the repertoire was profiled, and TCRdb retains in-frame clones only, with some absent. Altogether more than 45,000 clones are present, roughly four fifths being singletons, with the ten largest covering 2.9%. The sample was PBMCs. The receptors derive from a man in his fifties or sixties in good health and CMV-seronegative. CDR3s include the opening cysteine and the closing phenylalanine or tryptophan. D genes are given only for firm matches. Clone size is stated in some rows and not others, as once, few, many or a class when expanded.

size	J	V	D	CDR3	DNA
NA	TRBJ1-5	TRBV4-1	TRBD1	CASSQFSDRGLSNQPQHF	TGCGCCAGCAGCCAATTCTCTGACAGGGGGCTTAGCAATCAGCCCCAGCATTTT
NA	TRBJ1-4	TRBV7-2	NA	CASSLGTASGEKLFF	TGTGCCAGCAGCTTAGGTACGGCGAGCGGGGAAAAACTGTTTTTT
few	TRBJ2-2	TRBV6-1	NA	CASRGRGSDTGELFF	TGTGCCAGCAGGGGCAGGGGTTCGGACACCGGGGAGCTGTTTTTT
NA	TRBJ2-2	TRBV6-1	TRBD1	CASISGQYTGELFF	TGTGCCAGCATCTCGGGACAGTACACCGGGGAGCTGTTTTTT
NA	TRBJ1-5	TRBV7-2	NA	CASSWAVGGNQPQHF	TGTGCCAGCAGCTGGGCTGTTGGGGGGAATCAGCCCCAGCATTTT
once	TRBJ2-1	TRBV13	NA	CASSLWRAVGHNEQFF	TGTGCCAGCAGCTTATGGAGGGCGGTTGGGCACAATGAGCAGTTCTTC
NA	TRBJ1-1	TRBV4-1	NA	CASSGTGGTEAFF	TGCGCCAGCAGCGGAACAGGCGGCACTGAAGCTTTCTTT
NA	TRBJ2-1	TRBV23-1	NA	CASSPTGGYNEQFF	TGCGCCAGCAGTCCGACCGGAGGATACAATGAGCAGTTCTTC
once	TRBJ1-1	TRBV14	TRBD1	CASSQRTGSSTEAFF	TGTGCCAGCAGCCAACGGACAGGGTCGAGCACTGAAGCTTTCTTT
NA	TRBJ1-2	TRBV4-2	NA	CASSQEYRGAGGYGYTF	TGTGCCAGCAGCCAAGAGTATCGGGGGGCCGGCGGCTATGGCTACACCTTC
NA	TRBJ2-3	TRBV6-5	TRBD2	CASRRLSGGTDTQYF	TGTGCCAGCAGGCGGCTAAGCGGGGGGACAGATACGCAGTATTTT
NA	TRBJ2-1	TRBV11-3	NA	CASSFTDSNEQFF	TGTGCCAGCAGCTTCACGGACTCTAATGAGCAGTTCTTC
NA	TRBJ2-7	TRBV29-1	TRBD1	CSVEDRGGEQYF	TGCAGCGTTGAGGACAGGGGGGGTGAGCAGTACTTC
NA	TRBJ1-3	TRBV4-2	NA	CASSQVPTGNTIYF	TGTGCCAGCAGCCAAGTCCCTACCGGAAACACCATATATTTT
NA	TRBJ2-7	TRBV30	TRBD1	CAWRSPPTGTGFEQYF	TGTGCCTGGAGGTCCCCCCCCACCGGGACAGGGTTCGAGCAGTACTTC
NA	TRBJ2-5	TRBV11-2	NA	CASSPPEETQYF	TGTGCCAGCAGCCCCCCCGAAGAGACCCAGTACTTC
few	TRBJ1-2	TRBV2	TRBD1	CASREGTGAAYGYTF	TGTGCCAGCAGGGAGGGGACAGGGGCGGCCTATGGCTACACCTTC
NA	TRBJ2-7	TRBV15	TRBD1	CATSRDSNTGTAHEQYF	TGTGCCACCAGCAGAGATTCTAACACCGGGACAGCCCACGAGCAGTACTTC
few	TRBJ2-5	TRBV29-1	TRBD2	CSVTTSGKETQYF	TGCAGCGTAACAACTAGCGGAAAAGAGACCCAGTACTTC
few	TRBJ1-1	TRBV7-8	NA	CASSDPDSLGGAFF	TGTGCCAGCAGCGATCCAGACAGCTTAGGGGGAGCTTTCTTT
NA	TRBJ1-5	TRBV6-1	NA	CASREYLGNQPQHF	TGTGCCAGCAGAGAATATCTAGGTAATCAGCCCCAGCATTTT
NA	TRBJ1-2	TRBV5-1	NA	CASSLDTGRGKEYGYTF	TGCGCCAGCAGCTTAGATACTGGCAGGGGAAAGGAGTATGGCTACACCTTC
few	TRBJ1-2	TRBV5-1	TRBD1	CASSFSYDRDYGYTF	TGCGCCAGCAGCTTTTCCTACGACAGGGACTATGGCTACACCTTC
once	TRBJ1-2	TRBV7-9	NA	CASSSSLYGYTF	TGTGCCAGCAGCTCGAGCCTCTATGGCTACACCTTC
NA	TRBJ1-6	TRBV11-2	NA	CASSLFGRVDSPLHF	TGTGCCAGCAGCTTATTCGGCAGGGTGGATTCACCCCTCCACTTT
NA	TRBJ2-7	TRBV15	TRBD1	CATSRGGQGVGEQYF	TGTGCCACCAGCAGAGGCGGACAGGGGGTAGGCGAGCAGTACTTC
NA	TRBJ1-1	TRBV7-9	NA	CASSPGGPAFF	TGTGCCAGCAGCCCTGGGGGCCCCGCTTTCTTT